This TCR beta chain appears in the sequencing data of a study of shared clonotypes between healthy human individuals (dated by TCRdb to 2020 to 2022). Notes on the research overall: A couple of women and a few men aged 18 to 49 years were included in the cohort. Blood TCR repertoires of roughly 5 healthy adults were deeply sequenced to estimate repertoire size and the extent of clonotype sharing between individuals. To increase sequencing depth and limit assay-specific biases, different laboratories used diverse techniques to prepare libraries and sequence TCR repertoires. Per donor, leukapheresis produced somewhere between about 0.85 and 10 billion PBMCs.

Paper-wide results and their limitations: Based on pairwise subsampling, the degree of clonotype sharing among donors was expected to be affected by sequencing depth. Sampling was restricted to blood, and TCR repertoires in tissues likely differ from the TCR repertoires found in blood. The genetic and exposure-history diversity represented was limited by the small number of donors.

In regard to this clone: The specificity of this receptor is unknown. Per-nucleotide qualities are absent, and no much larger clonotype sits a single base away.

Using the deep immunoSEQ assay, TCR CDR3 regions were amplified from genomic DNA by multiplex PCR. Extracted genomic DNA from each cell subset was spread evenly across all wells of several immunoSEQ 96-well plates, with each plate serving as a replicate. For unsorted PBMC, each replicate PCR was loaded with about 300 ng genomic DNA, equivalent to roughly 33,000 T cell genomes. Unsorted PBMC genomic DNA was sequenced across ten immunoSEQ deep assay plates. Purified libraries were measured with a Qubit 3.0 fluorometer, size-checked on a Bioanalyzer 2100, and measured again with the KAPA Library Quantification kit. Each immunoSEQ 96-well plate was sequenced on its own single-read 150-cycle Illumina NextSeq 550 flow cell. In the authors' own workflow: Because the immunoSEQ output included only junctional sequences and no quality scores, the filtering could not be the same as the filtering used for full-length reads. Sequences were annotated with PyIR, a Python wrapper for IgBLAST v1.9, and V/J genes and CDR3 were assigned using IMGT germline references. Reads with weak V/J assignments (E-value above 1e-6), missing CDR3, stop codons, out-of-frame junctions, or ambiguous translated residues were removed. V3J clonotypes were defined by identical inferred V gene, J gene, and CDR3 amino acid sequence. Percentage overlap between repertoires was computed as shared unique clonotypes divided by the size of the smaller repertoire. Repertoire richness was assessed with RTK rarefaction, the Chao1 estimator, and Recon v2.1 estimates of unobserved clonotypes. Drawn from immuneACCESS, this table holds only the in-frame rearrangements with V and J called that TCRdb kept. Clones are partly lost; checked studies trace under half to an unresolved V gene and leave the rest unexplained. D and trimming were read from the DNA, whereas the V and J calls and clone size are those reported in that table. Here the sample has more than 400,000 clones; approximately 80% occur a single time. The ten largest make up more than 10% of the sample.

From a lookup of the germline V gene, CDR1 and CDR2 are WSHSY and SAAADI. Trimmed from V: 5 bases; trimmed from J: 2 bases; junction bases lacking a gene match: 5. CDR3 length: 14 amino acids, cysteine to phenylalanine. This entry keeps only the CDR3 DNA: 42 bases, framed from base 1. Healthy HIV-negative adults with no recently reported acute infections or vaccinations were included as donors. Every donor was a Caucasian adult living in Nashville, Tennessee, USA. For unsorted samples, some 90 million PBMCs were counted, and genomic DNA was extracted using the QIAamp DNA Blood Mini kit. Blood was obtained by leukapheresis, after which PBMCs were separated by Ficoll-Histopaque density gradient centrifugation and cryopreserved in liquid nitrogen vapor phase.

The receptor comes from a woman in her thirties or forties in good health. Some clones in this sample may be carry-over from other donors' samples. The sequencing sample was made of PBMCs. Recombination linked TRBV10-2 to TRBJ2-5; TRBD1 matches 7 bases in the middle. The DNA is as follows: TGCGCCAGCAGTAAACAGGGGCCGCAAGAGACCCAGTACTTC. Its protein is CASSKQGPQETQYF.